This T cell receptor beta chain was recovered during a study of early T cells in non-severe SARS-CoV-2 infection. About the study: Sequencing of unsorted whole blood was done on bulk RNA, leaving chains unpaired.

CDR3 size: 17 residues. Trimming left V 5 bases short and J 5 bases short, with 24 bases between. Germline V gene sequence: CDR1 SGHVS, CDR2 FQNEAQ. Unique molecular identifiers were attached to individual cDNA molecules. From the 5' RACE reads, TCRdb called clonotypes with MiXCR, one entry per CDR3 protein. The sample lists tens of thousands of distinct CDR3 sequences, more than 9% occurring once. Whole-study results and caveats: Matching against VDJdb likely underestimated virus-specific expansions, favoring anti-spike CD8.

This clonotype appeared a few times. Its specificity is unknown. The chain couples TRBV7-8 to TRBJ2-5; the D call may be TRBD1 or TRBD2 (6 bases each). The material sequenced was whole blood, taken at baseline. This TCR was sampled from an adult who was a healthcare worker with PCR-confirmed SARS-CoV-2 infection or an uninfected control (not recorded which). For the CDR3, the DNA is TGTGCCAGCAGCAAAGTCACCAATTTAGGGGGGCCGGAGACCCAGTACTTC. Its protein is CASSKVTNLGGPETQYF.